A selection of T cell receptor beta chains follows, all from one sample in a study of human T cells and chemical hapten exposure. TCRdb called the RACE reads again in MiXCR, with one record for every CDR3 protein. There are roughly 96,000 distinct CDR3 sequences in the sample; around 9.3% occur only once, and just over 2% lies in the top ten. Sequencing used whole blood, obtained in connection with sensitization to the hapten diphenylcyclopropenone (DPC). These receptors were taken from a woman between 40 and 50 years old with alopecia areata. Some clones in this sample may be carry-over from other donors' samples. The CDR3 runs from the conserved cysteine through the conserved F or W. A D gene is named only where the DNA matches it firmly. Not every row has a clone size; where given, it reads once, few, many or a size class.

TRBV7-9	TRBJ1-1	many	.	CASSSPGPEAFF	TGTGCCAGCAGCTCCCCGGGACCTGAAGCTTTCTTT
TRBV20-1	TRBJ2-7	many	TRBD2	CAYSLAGGGEQYF	TGCGCCTACTCACTAGCGGGAGGAGGTGAGCAGTACTTC
TRBV6-5	TRBJ2-7	few	.	CASSYSSQGKGVEQYF	TGTGCCAGCAGTTACTCGAGCCAGGGGAAGGGGGTCGAGCAGTACTTC
TRBV24-1	TRBJ1-2	few	.	CATSDLTADYGYTF	TGTGCCACCAGTGATTTGACCGCAGACTATGGCTACACCTTC
TRBV24-1	TRBJ2-7	.	.	CATGVQSYEQYF	TGTGCCACCGGTGTTCAGTCCTACGAGCAGTACTTC
TRBV28	TRBJ1-5	.	.	CASSYLLGGNQPQHF	TGTGCCAGCAGCTACCTATTGGGTGGCAATCAGCCCCAGCATTTT
TRBV29-1	TRBJ2-2	.	.	CSVVSNTGELFF	TGCAGCGTTGTTTCTAACACCGGGGAGCTGTTTTTT
TRBV6-2/TRBV6-3	TRBJ2-7	many	TRBD1	CASSYPMDRVYEQYF	TGTGCCAGCAGTTACCCGATGGACAGGGTCTACGAGCAGTACTTC
TRBV28	TRBJ2-7	.	TRBD2	CASSFWASGNYEQYF	TGTGCCAGCAGTTTCTGGGCTAGCGGTAACTACGAGCAGTACTTC
TRBV18	TRBJ2-5	few	TRBD1	CASSPQGTGQETQYF	TGTGCCAGCTCACCTCAGGGGACAGGCCAAGAGACCCAGTACTTC
TRBV6-2/TRBV6-3	TRBJ1-5	many	.	CASRTRALNQPQHF	TGTGCCAGCAGAACCCGGGCCCTCAATCAGCCCCAGCATTTT
TRBV7-7	TRBJ2-2	.	TRBD1	CASSPRTGGPGELFF	TGTGCTAGCAGCCCGAGGACAGGGGGCCCCGGGGAGCTGTTTTTT